This T cell receptor beta chain is drawn from a study of T cells in Graves' hyperthyroidism and ophthalmopathy. Template material for amplifying TCR beta CDR3 regions consisted of RNA transcripts. Researchers ran a first-round RT-PCR on the TCR CDR3 using the HTBI primer set. TCRdb itself ran the multiplex PCR reads through MiXCR, one entry per CDR3 protein. In the table there are approximately 400,000 distinct CDR3 sequences, more than 13% of which are singletons. Researchers barred patients who had uncontrolled infection, other autoimmune disease, pregnancy or lactation. The CDR3 runs 13 residues. The V end lost 3 bases, the J end lost 8 bases, and 10 bases lay between the germline ends. Germline assignment: CDR1 SNHLY and CDR2 FYNNEI.

Sequencing used blood. The chain employs TRBV2 and TRBJ2-2; TRBD1 is a possible D gene (6 bases). This clonotype was obtained from a woman in her thirties with Graves' hyperthyroidism. CDR3 nucleotides: TGTGCCAGCAGTGATACCGGGACAGGGGAGCTGTTTTTT. Translation gives CASSDTGTGELFF. The full variable domain, its missing parts supplied by reference TRBV2 and TRBJ2-2, is EPEVTQTPSHQVTQMGQEVILRCVPISNHLYFYWYRQILGQKVEFLVSFYNNEISEKSEIFDDQFSVERPDGSNFTLKIRSTKLEDSAMYFCASSDTGTGELFFGEGSRLTVL.